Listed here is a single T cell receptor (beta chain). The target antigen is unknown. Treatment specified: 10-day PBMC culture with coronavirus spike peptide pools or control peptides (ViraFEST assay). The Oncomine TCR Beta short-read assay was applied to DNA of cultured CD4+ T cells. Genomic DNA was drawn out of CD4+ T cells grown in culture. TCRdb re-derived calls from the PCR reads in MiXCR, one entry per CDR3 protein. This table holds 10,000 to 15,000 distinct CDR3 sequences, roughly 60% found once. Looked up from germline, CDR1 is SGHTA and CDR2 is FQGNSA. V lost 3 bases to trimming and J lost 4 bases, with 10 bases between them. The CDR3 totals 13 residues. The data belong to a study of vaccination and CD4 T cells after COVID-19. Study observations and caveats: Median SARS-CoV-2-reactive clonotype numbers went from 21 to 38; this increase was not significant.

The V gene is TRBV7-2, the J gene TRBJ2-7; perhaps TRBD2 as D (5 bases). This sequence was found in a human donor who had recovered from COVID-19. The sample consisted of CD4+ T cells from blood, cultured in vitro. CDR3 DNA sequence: TGTGCCAGCAGCTTTTCGGGATCTTACGAGCAGTACTTC. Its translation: CASSFSGSYEQYF.